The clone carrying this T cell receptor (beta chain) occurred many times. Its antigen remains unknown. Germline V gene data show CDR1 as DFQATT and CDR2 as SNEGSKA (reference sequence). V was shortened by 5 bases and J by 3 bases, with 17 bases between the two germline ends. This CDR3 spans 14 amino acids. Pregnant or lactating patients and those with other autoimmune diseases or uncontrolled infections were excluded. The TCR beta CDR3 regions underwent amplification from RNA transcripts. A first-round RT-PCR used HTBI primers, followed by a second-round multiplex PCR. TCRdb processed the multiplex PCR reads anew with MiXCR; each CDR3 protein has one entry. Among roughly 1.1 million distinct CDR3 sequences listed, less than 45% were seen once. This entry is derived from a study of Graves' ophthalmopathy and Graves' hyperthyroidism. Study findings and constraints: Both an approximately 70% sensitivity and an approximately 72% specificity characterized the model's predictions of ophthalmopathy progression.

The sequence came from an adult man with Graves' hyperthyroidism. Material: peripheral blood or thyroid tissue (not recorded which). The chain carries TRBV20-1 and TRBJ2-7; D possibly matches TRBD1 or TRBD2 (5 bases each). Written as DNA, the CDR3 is TGCAGTGCTTTCCTTGGGGACCGCGGCTACGAGCAGTACTTC. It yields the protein CSAFLGDRGYEQYF.